The T cell receptor (beta chain) under discussion was sequenced for a study of blood T cell repertoires in COVID-19. At the level of the study: The United States, Italy and Spain supplied acute and convalescent COVID-19 samples. PBMCs, B-cell-depleted T cells, or T cells were the source of the cDNA or gDNA that made up the material.

Sequenced by immunoSEQ multiplex PCR; TCRdb stores in-frame clones only, minus some. The repertoire holds around 93,000 clones, with about 87% as singletons. There are 15 residues in the CDR3. V lost 4 bases and J lost 6, with 15 bases in between. Germline assignment: CDR1 LGHDT and CDR2 YNNKEL (reference sequence). Sequenced sample: peripheral blood. The chain couples TRBV3-1 (or the pseudogene TRBV3-2) to TRBJ1-4; tentative D call: TRBD1 (5 bases). The TCR originated in a man of 80 years or more with acute or convalescent COVID-19. The CDR3 loop reads CASSPRVGGDEKLFF. CDR3 DNA sequence: TGTGCCAGCAGCCCCCGAGTGGGGGGAGATGAAAAACTGTTTTTT.